Below are 22 T cell receptor beta chains sequenced from a single sample in a study of blood T cell repertoires in COVID-19. Measured with immunoSEQ multiplex PCR; TCRdb has only the in-frame clones, and not every one. This sample has about 170,000 clones, with 65% to 85% found just once. The source material was PBMCs or T cells enriched from blood (not recorded which). These receptors originate from a woman aged 45-60 years in a cohort exposed to, infected with or recovered from COVID-19 (not recorded which).

CDR3 bases: TGTGCCAGCAGCTGGACTAGCGGGAGGAGTGAGCAGTTCTTC. This gives the protein CASSWTSGRSEQFF. V and J are TRBV5-4 and TRBJ2-1; TRBD2 matches at 14 bases. CDR3 length equals 14 residues. Germline V CDR1 and CDR2: SGHNT, YYREEE (reference sequence). V shed 3 bases, J shed 9 bases, and the junction held 2 bases outside the gene matches.

The chain has TRBV4-1 and TRBJ2-3, with TRBD2 as a possible D gene (7 bases). Germline CDR1 reads MGHRA; CDR2 reads YSYEKL. CDR3 length equals 14 residues. V was shortened by 1 base and J by 4 bases, with 9 bases between the two germline ends. The CDR3 coding sequence is TGCGCCAGCAGCCAAGGGGGGGGGCCAGATACGCAGTATTTT. This codes for CASSQGGGPDTQYF.

This clone showed up many times. The rearrangement joins TRBV6-1 to TRBJ1-2; the D is unclear. Trimming took 2 bases from V and 7 from J, leaving 14 bases between them. Germline lookup yields CDR1 MNHNS and CDR2 SASEGT. This CDR3 spans 14 amino acids. The CDR3 loop reads CASSEQVTIGGYTF. The CDR3 DNA reads TGTGCCAGCAGTGAACAGGTGACAATAGGTGGCTACACCTTC.

The chain couples TRBV5-6 to TRBJ1-2; 7 bases agree with TRBD1. CDR1 and CDR2 from the germline V gene are SGHDT and YYEEEE. The CDR3 sequence is 14 residues long. The J segment lost 4 bases and the V segment lost 4 bases, leaving 7 bases of the junction unmatched. The CDR3 reads CASSRDSRGYGYTF. The DNA for the CDR3 is TGTGCCAGCAGCAGGGACAGCCGGGGCTATGGCTACACCTTC.

This chain connects TRBV5-1 to TRBJ2-7; 7 nucleotides align to TRBD1. Germline CDR1 SGHRS, CDR2 YFSETQ. CDR3 length equals 14 residues. The V gene end was trimmed by 2 bases and the J gene end by 3 bases; junction bases not matched to a gene: 5. The CDR3 sequence is CASSLPGQNYEQYF. The CDR3 region has the DNA TGCGCCAGCAGCTTACCGGGACAGAACTACGAGCAGTACTTC.

The rearrangement links TRBV5-6 to TRBJ2-3; D unclear. The CDR3 contains 14 residues. The germline V gene encodes CDR1 SGHDT and CDR2 YYEEEE. V was cut by 0 bases and J by 0 bases, with 5 bases left in between. CDR3 region: CASSLGRSTDTQYF. CDR3 coding DNA: TGTGCCAGCAGCTTGGGGCGGAGCACAGATACGCAGTATTTT.

This CDR3 is CASRREGYNEQFF. The CDR3 region has the DNA TGTGCCAGCAGGCGGGAGGGGTACAATGAGCAGTTCTTC. This sequence joins TRBV7-3 and TRBJ2-1, with TRBD2 matching 9 bases. With V trimmed by 6 bases and J by 4 bases, 1 base remained unmatched. The germline CDR1 and CDR2 sequences are SGHTA and FQGTGA. This CDR3 is 13 amino acids long.

The V gene is TRBV7-9, the J gene TRBJ1-1; D not certain. V was pared by 5 bases and J by 4 bases, with 14 bases between. The CDR3 contains 14 residues. Germline V gene sequence: CDR1 SEHNR, CDR2 FQNEAQ (reference sequence). The CDR3 DNA reads as TGTGCCAGCAGCCCGGGAGGGCTCGGCACTGAAGCTTTCTTT. This codes for CASSPGGLGTEAFF.

This chain links TRBV7-2 with TRBJ2-7, with TRBD2 matching 8 bases. Germline-derived CDR1 and CDR2 are SGHTA and FQGNSA. V lost 7 bases to trimming and J lost 3 bases; unmatched junction nucleotides: 8. CDR3 size: 14 residues. CDR3 nucleotides: TGTGCCAGCAAGGTGGGCGGGGGGATCTACGAGCAGTACTTC. Translated: CASKVGGGIYEQYF.

The chain links TRBV7-2 to TRBJ1-3, with D possibly TRBD1 on 6 matching bases. CDR1 and CDR2 (germline): SGHTA, FQGNSA. Trimming took 1 base from V and 3 from J, leaving 13 bases between them. The CDR3 runs to 16 residues. The CDR3 spells CASSLGGQELGNTIYF. CDR3 sequence (DNA): TGTGCCAGCAGCTTAGGGGGACAAGAGCTTGGAAACACCATATATTTT.

The gene calls are TRBV7-8 and TRBJ1-1; the D is unclear. Germline CDR1 is SGHVS and CDR2 is FQNEAQ. V was trimmed by 3 bases and J by 3 bases, leaving 11 bases between them. The CDR3 covers 14 residues. CDR3 sequence (DNA): TGTGCCAGCAGCTTTCAACGGCGGGACACTGAAGCTTTCTTT. Protein: CASSFQRRDTEAFF.

This clone was seen once. This chain links TRBV6-5 with TRBJ2-5, with D uncertain. The CDR3 has 14 residues. CDR1 and CDR2 from the germline V gene are MNHEY and SVGAGI. V was shortened by 0 bases and J by 5 bases, with 10 bases between the two germline ends. CDR3 sequence reads: CASSYSGVRETQYF. DNA of the CDR3: TGTGCCAGCAGTTACTCTGGAGTGAGGGAGACCCAGTACTTC.

The chain has TRBV19 and TRBJ2-3; the D is unclear. CDR1 and CDR2 (germline): LNHDA, SQIVND (reference sequence). The CDR3 consists of 14 residues. The V gene lost 5 bases and the J gene lost 8 bases, with 17 bases spanning the gap. The CDR3 nucleotides are TGTGCCAGTAGTTCCACAGTCAAGCCTTCTACGCAGTATTTT. As protein: CASSSTVKPSTQYF. Full variable domain (missing parts from reference TRBV19 and TRBJ2-3): DGGITQSPKYLFRKEGQNVTLSCEQNLNHDAMYWYRQDPGQGLRLIYYSQIVNDFQKGDIAEGYSVSREKKESFPLTVTSAQKNPTAFYLCASSSTVKPSTQYFGPGTRLTVL.

V usage is TRBV9 and J usage is TRBJ2-7; 7 bases align to TRBD1. The germline V gene has CDR1 SGDLS and CDR2 YYNGEE. Trimming at V came to 4 bases and at J to 4 bases, leaving 11 bases not matched to a gene. The CDR3 sequence is 15 residues long. This CDR3 reads CASSQLPGQTYEQYF. The DNA for the CDR3 is TGTGCCAGCAGCCAATTACCGGGACAGACATACGAGCAGTACTTC.

A single count supports this clone. This chain joins TRBV4-1 and TRBJ1-2; no definite D call. Trimming stripped 2 bases from V and 4 bases from J, with 14 bases between. This CDR3 has 15 amino acids. Germline CDR1 MGHRA, CDR2 YSYEKL. The CDR3 protein is CASSQTPQIRYGYTF. The CDR3 coding sequence is TGCGCCAGCAGCCAAACCCCCCAGATACGCTATGGCTACACCTTC.

The V gene is TRBV6-4, the J gene TRBJ2-1; 9 bases match TRBD2. This CDR3 has 16 residues. The J segment lost 8 bases and the V segment lost 1 base, leaving 9 bases of the junction unmatched. Germline-derived CDR1 and CDR2 are MRHNA and SNTAGT. The CDR3: CASSDLGGRAPYEQFF. Here the CDR3 DNA reads TGTGCCAGCAGTGACTTGGGCGGGAGGGCCCCTTATGAGCAGTTCTTC.

The V call is TRBV3-1 (or the pseudogene TRBV3-2), the J call TRBJ1-6, with 11 bases identical to TRBD1. This CDR3 contains 17 residues. CDR1 is LGHDT and CDR2 is YNNKEL in the germline V gene (reference sequence). Losses at the gene ends were 3 bases for V and 7 bases for J; bases not matched to a gene: 8. The CDR3: CASSQAGQGAANSPLHF. CDR3 nucleotide sequence: TGTGCCAGCAGCCAGGCTGGACAGGGGGCCGCGAATTCACCCCTCCACTTT.

V usage is TRBV5-1 and J usage is TRBJ2-3; D remains ambiguous. V lost 1 base and J 5 bases, leaving 11 bases between the germline ends. The length of the CDR3 is 14 residues. CDR1 and CDR2 (germline): SGHRS, YFSETQ. The CDR3 DNA sequence: TGCGCCAGCAGCTTGAATGTCCGAGGAGATACGCAGTATTTT. Amino acid sequence: CASSLNVRGDTQYF.

The chain employs TRBV7-2 and TRBJ1-5; D gene ambiguous. The CDR3 is made up of 14 amino acids. The V gene's germline CDR1 is SGHTA and CDR2 FQGNSA. The V end lost 1 base, the J end lost 4 bases, and 8 bases lay between the germline ends. CDR3: CASSLEGRNQPQHF. CDR3 nucleotide sequence: TGTGCCAGCAGCTTAGAAGGGAGGAATCAGCCCCAGCATTTT.

The CDR3 DNA follows: TGCAGCGTTGAAATTAGGACAGGAGTTGGCTACACCTTC. Amino acid sequence: CSVEIRTGVGYTF. V and J are TRBV29-1 and TRBJ1-2, with 7 bases matching TRBD1. This CDR3 spans 13 amino acids. CDR1 is SQVTM and CDR2 is ANQGSEA in the germline V gene. The J segment lost 7 bases and the V segment lost 2 bases, leaving 7 bases of the junction unmatched.

The chain is built from TRBV25-1 and TRBJ1-6; no definite D call. V was clipped by 6 bases and J by 0 bases, with 12 bases between them. Germline CDR1 and CDR2: MGHDK and SYGVNS. This CDR3 has 16 amino acids. CDR3 DNA: TGTGCCAGCAGGCGGAGCGGTAGCTCCTATAATTCACCCCTCCACTTT. Translation: CASRRSGSSYNSPLHF.

This clone occurred once. The V call is TRBV7-8, the J call TRBJ1-4; D gene unclear. The CDR3 spans 15 residues. Germline CDR1 reads SGHVS; CDR2 reads FQNEAQ. The V gene lost 1 base and the J gene lost 5 bases, with 11 bases spanning the gap. CDR3 protein: CASSLVLASNEKLFF. Here the CDR3 DNA reads TGTGCCAGCAGCTTAGTCCTGGCTTCAAATGAAAAACTGTTTTTT.